This TCR beta chain was profiled in a study of CD8+ T cells in alopecia areata. For the study at large: Those patients who were treated received oral tofacitinib, which was given at 5 to 10 mg twice daily for moderate-to-severe alopecia areata. Percent of scalp involved defined treated patients' severity scores.

This clone was observed a few times. Germline V gene lookup returns CDR1 MNHEY and CDR2 SMNVEV (reference sequence). This CDR3 is 13 amino acids long. Trimming took 3 bases from V and 5 from J, leaving 8 bases between them. RNA extraction and reverse transcription yielded cDNA as sequencing template. TCRdb's copy holds only in-frame clones and misses some; the assay was immunoSEQ multiplex PCR. The sample has 70,000 or so clones, roughly 28% seen once. Regarding treatment: oral pan-JAK inhibitor, 5-10 mg twice daily. Those with alopecia areata gave lesional scalp punch biopsies and peripheral blood. The TCR comes from a human donor with alopecia areata. This material consisted of CD8+ T cells sorted from blood, taken at week 4, from a patient treated with tofacitinib. This chain links TRBV27 with TRBJ1-5; D is possibly TRBD1 (5 bases). The CDR3 nucleotides read TGTGCCAGCAGTTTGGGGGAAGATCAGCCCCAGCATTTT. Translating gives CASSLGEDQPQHF.